This T cell receptor beta chain came from a study of blood T cell repertoires in COVID-19. Per the authors' pipeline: Amplification with reference gene primers provided the estimates of nucleated cell counts. TCRdb's copy holds only in-frame clones and misses some; the assay was immunoSEQ multiplex PCR. Clone size and the V and J calls come from that table; the DNA yielded D and trimming. The table includes about 250,000 clones, 75% to 95% detected once. Clinical histories supplied by participants themselves formed the basis of cohort assignment. This CDR3 spans 15 amino acids. CDR1 and CDR2 (germline): MDHEN, SYDVKM. Trimming shortened V by 6 bases and J by 7 bases, and 19 bases separated the two germline ends.

The V gene is TRBV28, the J gene TRBJ2-1, with D unclear. The source of this sequence is a woman between 18 and 29 years old who had recovered from COVID-19. Material: PBMCs or T cells enriched from blood (not recorded which). The CDR3 DNA reads as TGTGCCAGCAGCTCGGTGGTGAGAATGGTGAATGAGCAGTTCTTC. Its translation: CASSSVVRMVNEQFF.